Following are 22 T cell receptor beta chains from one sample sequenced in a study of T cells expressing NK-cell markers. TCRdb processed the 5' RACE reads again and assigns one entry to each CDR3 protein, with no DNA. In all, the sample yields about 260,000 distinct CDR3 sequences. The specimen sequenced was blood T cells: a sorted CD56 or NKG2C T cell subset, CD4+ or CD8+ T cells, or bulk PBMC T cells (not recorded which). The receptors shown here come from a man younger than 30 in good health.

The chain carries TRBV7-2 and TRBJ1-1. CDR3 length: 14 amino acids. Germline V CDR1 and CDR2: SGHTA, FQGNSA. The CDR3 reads CASSSTPMNTEAFF.

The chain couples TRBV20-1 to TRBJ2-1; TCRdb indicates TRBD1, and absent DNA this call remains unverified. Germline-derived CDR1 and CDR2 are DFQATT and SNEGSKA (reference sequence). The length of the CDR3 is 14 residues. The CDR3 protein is CSARVSGGWNEQFF.

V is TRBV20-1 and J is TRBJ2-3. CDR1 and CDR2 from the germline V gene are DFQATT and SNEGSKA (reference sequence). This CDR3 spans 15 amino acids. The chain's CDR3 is CSASFVTDLTDTQYF.

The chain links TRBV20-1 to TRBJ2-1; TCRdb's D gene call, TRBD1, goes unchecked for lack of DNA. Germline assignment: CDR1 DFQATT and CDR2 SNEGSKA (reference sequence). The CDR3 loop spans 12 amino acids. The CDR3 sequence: CRASGGQNEQFF.

The CDR3 loop is CSVGEQGVTGELFF. This rearrangement joins TRBV29-1 to TRBJ2-2; the TCRdb D gene call, TRBD1, has no DNA to confirm it. CDR3 length equals 14 residues. CDR1 SQVTM and CDR2 ANQGSEA come from the germline V gene.

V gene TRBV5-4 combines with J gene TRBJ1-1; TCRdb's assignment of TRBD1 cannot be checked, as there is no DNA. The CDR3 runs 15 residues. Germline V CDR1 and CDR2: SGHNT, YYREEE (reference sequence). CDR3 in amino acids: CASSPRTGGNTEAFF.

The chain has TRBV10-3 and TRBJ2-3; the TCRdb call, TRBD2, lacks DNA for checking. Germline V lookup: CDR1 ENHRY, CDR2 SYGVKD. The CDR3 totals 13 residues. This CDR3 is CATLTSGGDTQYF.

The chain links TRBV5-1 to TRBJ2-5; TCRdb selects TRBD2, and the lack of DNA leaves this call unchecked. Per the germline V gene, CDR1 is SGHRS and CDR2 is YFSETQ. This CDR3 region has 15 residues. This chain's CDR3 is CASEGTGGSQETQYF.

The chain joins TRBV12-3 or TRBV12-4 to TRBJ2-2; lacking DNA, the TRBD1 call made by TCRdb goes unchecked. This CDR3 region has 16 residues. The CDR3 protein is CASSPPRQGPTGELFF.

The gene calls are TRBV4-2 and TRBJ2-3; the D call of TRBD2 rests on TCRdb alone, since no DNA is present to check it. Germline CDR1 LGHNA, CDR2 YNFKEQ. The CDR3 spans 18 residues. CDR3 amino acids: CASSQRTSGSLLTDTQYF.

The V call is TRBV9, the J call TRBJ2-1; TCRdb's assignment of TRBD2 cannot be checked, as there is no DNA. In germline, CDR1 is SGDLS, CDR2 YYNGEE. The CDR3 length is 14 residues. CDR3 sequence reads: CASSVEGLAGSRFF. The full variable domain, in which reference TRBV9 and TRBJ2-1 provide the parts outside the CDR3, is DSGVTQTPKHLITATGQRVTLRCSPRSGDLSVYWYQQSLDQGLQFLIQYYNGEERAKGNILERFSAQQFPDLHSELNLSSLELGDSALYFCASSVEGLAGSRFFGPGTRLTVL.

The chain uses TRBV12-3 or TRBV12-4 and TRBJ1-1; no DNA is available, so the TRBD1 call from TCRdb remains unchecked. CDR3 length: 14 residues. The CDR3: CASSKGRVYTEAFF.

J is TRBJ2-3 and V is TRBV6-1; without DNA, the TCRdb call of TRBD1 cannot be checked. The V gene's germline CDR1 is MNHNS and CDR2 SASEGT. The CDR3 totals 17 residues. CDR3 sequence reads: CASSEGSQGAFIDTQYF.

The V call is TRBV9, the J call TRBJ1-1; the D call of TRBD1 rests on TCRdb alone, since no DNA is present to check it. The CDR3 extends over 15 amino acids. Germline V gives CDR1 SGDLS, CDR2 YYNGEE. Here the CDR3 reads CASSGQGASDTEAFF.

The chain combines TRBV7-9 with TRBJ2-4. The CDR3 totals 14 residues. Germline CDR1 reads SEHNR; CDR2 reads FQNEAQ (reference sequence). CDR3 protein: CASSPRIAKNIQYF.

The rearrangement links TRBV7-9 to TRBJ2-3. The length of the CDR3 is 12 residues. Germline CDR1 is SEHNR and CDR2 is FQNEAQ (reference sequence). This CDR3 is CASSLAMDTQYF.

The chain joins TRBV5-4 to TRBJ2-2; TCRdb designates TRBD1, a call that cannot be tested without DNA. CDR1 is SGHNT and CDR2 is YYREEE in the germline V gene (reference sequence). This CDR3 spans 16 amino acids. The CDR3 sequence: CASSPPWGQGAGELFF.

CDR3: CASSQQTRGTQYF. The gene calls are TRBV7-3 and TRBJ2-5; TCRdb selects TRBD2, and the lack of DNA leaves this call unchecked. CDR3 length equals 13 residues. The germline gives CDR1 SGHTA, CDR2 FQGTGA.

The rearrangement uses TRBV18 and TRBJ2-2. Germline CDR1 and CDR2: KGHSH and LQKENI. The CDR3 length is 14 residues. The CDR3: CASSPSRVEGELFF.

The CDR3 region is CASSPPSRNYEQYF. V and J are TRBV18 and TRBJ2-7; TCRdb picks TRBD2, but there is no DNA to check that call. CDR1 KGHSH and CDR2 LQKENI come from the germline V gene. The CDR3 length is 14 residues. Using reference TRBV18 and TRBJ2-7 for the parts outside the CDR3, the full variable domain is NAGVMQNPRHLVRRRGQEARLRCSPMKGHSHVYWYRQLPEEGLKFMVYLQKENIIDESGMPKERFSAEFPKEGPSILRIQQVVRGDSAAYFCASSPPSRNYEQYFGPGTRLTVT.

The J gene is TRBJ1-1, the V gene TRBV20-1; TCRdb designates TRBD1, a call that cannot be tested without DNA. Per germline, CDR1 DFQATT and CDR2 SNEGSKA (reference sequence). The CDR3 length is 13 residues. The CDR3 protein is CSASGQFRDEAFF.

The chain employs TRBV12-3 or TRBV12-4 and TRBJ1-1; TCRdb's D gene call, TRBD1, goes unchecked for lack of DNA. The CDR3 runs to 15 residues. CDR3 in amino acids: CASSLTGTGVTEAFF.